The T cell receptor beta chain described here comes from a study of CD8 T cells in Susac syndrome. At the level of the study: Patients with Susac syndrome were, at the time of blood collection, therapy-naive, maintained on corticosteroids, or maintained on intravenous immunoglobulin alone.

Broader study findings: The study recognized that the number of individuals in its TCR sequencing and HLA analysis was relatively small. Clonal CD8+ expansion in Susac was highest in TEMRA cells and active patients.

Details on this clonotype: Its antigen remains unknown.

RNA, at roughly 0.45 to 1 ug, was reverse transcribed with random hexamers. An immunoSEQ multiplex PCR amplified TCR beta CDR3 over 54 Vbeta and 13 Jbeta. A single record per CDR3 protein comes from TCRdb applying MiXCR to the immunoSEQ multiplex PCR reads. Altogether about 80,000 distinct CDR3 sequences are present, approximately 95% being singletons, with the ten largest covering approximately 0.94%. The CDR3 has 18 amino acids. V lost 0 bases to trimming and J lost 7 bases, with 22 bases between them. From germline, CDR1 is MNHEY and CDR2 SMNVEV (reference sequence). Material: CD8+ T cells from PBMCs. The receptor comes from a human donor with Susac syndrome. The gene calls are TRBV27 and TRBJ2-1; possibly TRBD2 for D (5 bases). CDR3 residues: CASSLSAGLTILGNEQFF. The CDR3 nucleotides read TGTGCCAGCAGTTTATCGGCGGGTCTTACTATCCTTGGGAATGAGCAGTTCTTC.